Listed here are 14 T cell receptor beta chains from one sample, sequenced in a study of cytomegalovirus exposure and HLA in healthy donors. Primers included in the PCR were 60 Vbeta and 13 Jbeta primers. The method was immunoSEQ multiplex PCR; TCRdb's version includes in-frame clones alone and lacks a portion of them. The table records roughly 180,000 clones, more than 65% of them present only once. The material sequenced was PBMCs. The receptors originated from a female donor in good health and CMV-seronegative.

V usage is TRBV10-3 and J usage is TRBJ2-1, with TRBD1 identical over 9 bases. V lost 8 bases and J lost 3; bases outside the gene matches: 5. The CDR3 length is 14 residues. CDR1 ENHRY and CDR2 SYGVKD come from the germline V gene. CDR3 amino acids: CAIQGTGIYNEQFF. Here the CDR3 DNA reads TGTGCCATCCAAGGGACAGGGATCTACAATGAGCAGTTCTTC.

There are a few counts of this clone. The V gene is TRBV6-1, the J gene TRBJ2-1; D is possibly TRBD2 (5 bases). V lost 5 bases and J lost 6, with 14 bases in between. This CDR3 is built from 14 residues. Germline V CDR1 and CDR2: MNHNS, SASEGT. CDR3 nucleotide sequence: TGTGCCAGCAGTAGCCGTGAGGGCGGCAATGAGCAGTTCTTC. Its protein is CASSSREGGNEQFF.

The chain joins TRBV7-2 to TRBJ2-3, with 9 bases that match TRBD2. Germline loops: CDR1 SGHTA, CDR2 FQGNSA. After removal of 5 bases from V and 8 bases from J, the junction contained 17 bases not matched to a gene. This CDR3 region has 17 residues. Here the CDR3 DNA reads TGTGCCAGCAGCCCCGGGAGGCTAGCGGGAAGCTCGGGTACGCAGTATTTT. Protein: CASSPGRLAGSSGTQYF.

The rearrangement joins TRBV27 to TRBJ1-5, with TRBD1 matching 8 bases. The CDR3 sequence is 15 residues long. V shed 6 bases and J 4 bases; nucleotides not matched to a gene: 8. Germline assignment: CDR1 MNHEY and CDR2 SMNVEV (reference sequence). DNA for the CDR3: TGTGCCAGCAGCCCCGGGACAGGACCTAATCAGCCCCAGCATTTT. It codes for CASSPGTGPNQPQHF.

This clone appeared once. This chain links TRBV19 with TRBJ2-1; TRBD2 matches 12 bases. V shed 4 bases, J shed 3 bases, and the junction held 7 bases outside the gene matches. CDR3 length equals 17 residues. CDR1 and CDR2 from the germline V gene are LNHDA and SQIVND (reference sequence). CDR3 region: CASSTSGGEGGYNEQFF. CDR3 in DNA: TGTGCCAGTAGTACTAGCGGGGGGGAGGGTGGCTACAATGAGCAGTTCTTC.

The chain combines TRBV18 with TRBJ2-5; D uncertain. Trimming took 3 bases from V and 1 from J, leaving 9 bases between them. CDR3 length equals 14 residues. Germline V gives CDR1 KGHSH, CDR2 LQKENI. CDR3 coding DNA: TGTGCCAGCTCACCGGTAGCCCTCCAAGAGACCCAGTACTTC. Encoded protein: CASSPVALQETQYF.

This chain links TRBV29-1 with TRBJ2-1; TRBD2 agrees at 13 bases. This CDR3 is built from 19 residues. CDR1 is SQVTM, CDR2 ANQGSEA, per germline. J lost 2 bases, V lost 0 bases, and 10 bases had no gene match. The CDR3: CSVEDRDQLAGGTYNEQFF. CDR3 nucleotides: TGCAGCGTTGAAGATCGGGACCAACTAGCGGGAGGGACCTACAATGAGCAGTTCTTC.

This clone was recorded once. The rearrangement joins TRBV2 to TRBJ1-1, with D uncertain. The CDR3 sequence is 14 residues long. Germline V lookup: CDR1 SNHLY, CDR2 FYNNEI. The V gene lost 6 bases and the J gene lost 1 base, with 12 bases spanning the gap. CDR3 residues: CASRRGYENTEAFF. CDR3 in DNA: TGTGCCAGCAGACGAGGGTATGAGAACACTGAAGCTTTCTTT.

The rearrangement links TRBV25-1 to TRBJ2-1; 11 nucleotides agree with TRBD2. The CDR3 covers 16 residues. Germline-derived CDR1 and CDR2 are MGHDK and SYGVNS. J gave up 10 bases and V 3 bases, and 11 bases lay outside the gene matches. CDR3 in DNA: TGTGCCAGCAGTGACCAAGGGCTAGCGGGAGGAGGGGAGCAGTTCTTC. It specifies CASSDQGLAGGGEQFF.

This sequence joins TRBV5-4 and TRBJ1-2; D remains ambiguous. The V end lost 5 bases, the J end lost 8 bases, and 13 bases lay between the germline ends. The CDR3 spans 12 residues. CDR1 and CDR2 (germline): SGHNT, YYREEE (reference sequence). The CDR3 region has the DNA TGTGCCAGCAGTGATCCTGGGCGAGGCTACACCTTC. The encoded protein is CASSDPGRGYTF.

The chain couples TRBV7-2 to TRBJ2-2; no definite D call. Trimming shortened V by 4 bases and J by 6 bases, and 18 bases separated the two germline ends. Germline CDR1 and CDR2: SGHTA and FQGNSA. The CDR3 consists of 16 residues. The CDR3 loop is CASSSLLAVSAGELFF. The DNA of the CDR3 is TGTGCCAGCAGCTCCCTCTTGGCGGTATCTGCCGGGGAGCTGTTTTTT.

The CDR3 DNA reads TGTGCCAGCAGCCTAACTAGCGGTCCCTACAATGAGCAGTTCTTC. Residues: CASSLTSGPYNEQFF. The chain has TRBV7-9 and TRBJ2-1; 8 bases are shared with TRBD2. This CDR3 contains 15 residues. CDR1 SEHNR and CDR2 FQNEAQ come from the germline V gene (reference sequence). V was clipped by 5 bases and J by 2 bases; unmatched bases: 5.

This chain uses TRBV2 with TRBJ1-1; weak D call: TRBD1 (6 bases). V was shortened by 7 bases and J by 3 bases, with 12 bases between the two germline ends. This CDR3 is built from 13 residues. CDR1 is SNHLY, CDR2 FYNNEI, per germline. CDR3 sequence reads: CASNLRQDTEAFF. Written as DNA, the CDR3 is TGTGCCAGCAACCTAAGACAGGACACTGAAGCTTTCTTT.

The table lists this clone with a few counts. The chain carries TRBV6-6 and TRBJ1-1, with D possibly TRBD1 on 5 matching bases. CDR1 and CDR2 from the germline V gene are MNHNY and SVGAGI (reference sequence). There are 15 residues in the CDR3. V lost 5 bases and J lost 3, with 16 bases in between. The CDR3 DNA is TGTGCCAGCAGTCCCCTAAGGACGGGGGACACTGAAGCTTTCTTT. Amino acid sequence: CASSPLRTGDTEAFF.